This T cell receptor beta chain was found in a study of blood T cell repertoires in COVID-19 (TCRdb year 2020). For context, the study as a whole: The collaborator samples originated in the United States, Italy and Spain and spanned the acute and convalescent phases of COVID-19. The samples were drawn from the first 160 participants of the ongoing ImmuneRACE study and from 1,254 subjects provided by 6 global collaborators. The prospective study material was composed of cDNA or gDNA derived from T cells, B-cell-depleted T cells, or PBMCs. Nearly every sample came with metadata listing a de-identified subject ID, COVID-19 status, age in years and sex. Where available, HLA class I and class II types were obtained from metadata supplied by the sample provider rather than from assay-based typing. A freely available public database, intended as a resource for researchers studying the immune response to SARS-CoV-2, is where the repertoires were released. Deeply sampled blood TCRbeta repertoires from subjects exposed to, actively infected with, or recovered from COVID-19 were included in the dataset.

One collaborating source in Seattle enrolled patients while the patients were actively infected and followed the patients over time throughout the course of disease. Whole blood was collected in K2EDTA tubes by collaborating institutions according to the institutions' own protocols. For TCRbeta analysis, collaborators shipped samples as frozen whole blood, isolated PBMCs, or DNA extracted from either of those sample types. The immunoSEQ Assay, a bias-controlled multiplex PCR, was used to amplify TCRbeta CDR3 regions from genomic DNA. The authors' analysis ran thus. The number of nucleated cells in each sample was estimated by amplification of reference gene primers within the assay. Sequence reads were collapsed and filtered to measure the absolute abundance of every unique TCRbeta CDR3 rearrangement. Productive Simpson clonality was computed per sample as the square root of Simpson's diversity index over productive rearrangements. What TCRdb holds here is the immuneACCESS table cut down to in-frame rearrangements. Part of the clones is not present; checked against another copy, under half of the missing clones reflect an unresolved V gene, and the others are unexplained. V and J calls and clone size are copied from that table; D and trimming were computed from the DNA. Within this sample are about 390,000 clones, with approximately 87% of them counted one time only. The top ten hold 2% to 2.5% of the sample.

V sheds 6 bases and J sheds 7 bases, leaving 12 bases between their ends. Taken from cysteine to phenylalanine, the CDR3 has 11 residues. Just CDR3 DNA is preserved here, 33 bases in frame from base 1. Reading the germline V gene (reference sequence) gives CDR1 DFQATT and CDR2 SNEGSKA. Study-wide conclusions, independent of this receptor: The amount of clinical and demographic metadata varied by source and participant and was provided uncurated.

With regard to this clone: This clone's antigen is unknown. Nothing much larger sits one base from this clone, and base qualities are not available.

This clonotype originated in a woman aged 55-70 years with COVID-19, enrolled during active disease. The chain was built from TRBV20-1 and TRBJ1-1, with the D gene call left open. Sequenced input: peripheral blood. The DNA is as follows: TGCAGTGCCCGGCCGGGGAATGAAGCTTTCTTT. It encodes CSARPGNEAFF.